One and the same sample provided the 28 T cell receptor beta chains below, sequenced in a study of T cells in Graves' hyperthyroidism and ophthalmopathy. The source material, RNA transcripts, was used to amplify TCR beta CDR3 regions. Initially, a first-round RT-PCR of the TCR CDR3 employed the HTBI primer set. A single record per CDR3 protein comes from TCRdb applying MiXCR to the multiplex PCR reads. The table records around 440,000 distinct CDR3 sequences, around 14% of them present only once. Sequences were obtained from blood. The receptor set was obtained from a woman aged 18-30 years with Graves' hyperthyroidism.

This clonotype has a count of ten or more. This chain connects TRBV6-2 or TRBV6-3 to TRBJ2-5, with 10 bases fitting TRBD2. J was trimmed by 3 bases and V by 6 bases; bases with no gene match: 10. Germline values: CDR1 MNHEY, CDR2 SVGEGT. The CDR3 contains 16 residues. This CDR3 reads CASRDPIAGGEETQYF. CDR3 DNA sequence: TGTGCCAGCAGGGATCCGATAGCGGGGGGCGAAGAGACCCAGTACTTC.

This clonotype was found many times. The chain uses TRBV6-1 and TRBJ2-5; 11 bases line up with TRBD2. Germline assignment: CDR1 MNHNS and CDR2 SASEGT. J gave up 5 bases and V 6 bases, and 11 bases lay outside the gene matches. The CDR3 runs to 16 residues. The CDR3 DNA sequence: TGTGCCAGCAGACCTACCCTAGCGGGAGGAGGGGAGACCCAGTACTTC. It yields the protein CASRPTLAGGGETQYF.

This clonotype appeared many times. This rearrangement joins TRBV29-1 to TRBJ2-2; D not certain. With 5 bases removed from V and 3 bases from J, the gap between germline ends came to 16 bases. From germline, CDR1 is SQVTM and CDR2 ANQGSEA. This CDR3 spans 15 amino acids. Here the CDR3 reads CSVPNIHSHTGELFF. CDR3 in DNA: TGCAGCGTTCCTAACATCCACTCTCACACCGGGGAGCTGTTTTTT.

The chain joins TRBV12-3 or TRBV12-4 to TRBJ2-5, with 10 bases that match TRBD2. The CDR3 is 16 amino acids. The ends lost 3 bases at V and 1 base at J; junction bases unmatched: 5. CDR3 sequence reads: CASSFGAGGSQETQYF. The CDR3 DNA reads as TGTGCCAGCAGTTTCGGAGCGGGGGGGTCCCAAGAGACCCAGTACTTC.

This clonotype was observed at least ten times. The chain couples TRBV5-1 to TRBJ2-1, with 7 bases lining up with TRBD2. CDR3 length: 15 amino acids. The trim removed 4 bases at V and 0 bases at J, leaving 4 bases unmatched. In germline, CDR1 is SGHRS, CDR2 YFSETQ. In DNA form, the CDR3 reads TGCGCCAGCAGCAGGGGACTAAACTCCTACAATGAGCAGTTCTTC. This gives the protein CASSRGLNSYNEQFF.

This clonotype was recorded many times. The chain recombines TRBV6-5 with TRBJ2-2; the D is unclear. Germline values: CDR1 MNHEY, CDR2 SVGAGI. The V end was cut by 0 bases, the J end by 1 base, with 3 bases between. This CDR3 region has 14 residues. The CDR3 DNA is TGTGCCAGCAGTTACTCTAGGAACACCGGGGAGCTGTTTTTT. Residues: CASSYSRNTGELFF.

This clonotype showed up many times. J is TRBJ1-1 and V is TRBV28; D possibly corresponds to TRBD1 (6 bases). Germline CDR1 and CDR2: MDHEN and SYDVKM. CDR3 length: 13 amino acids. Trimming left V 8 bases short and J 5 bases short, with 15 bases between. The DNA for the CDR3 is TGTGCCAGCGGCGTCCAGGGGAGGACTGAAGCTTTCTTT. This codes for CASGVQGRTEAFF.

The V and J genes are TRBV10-2 and TRBJ1-3, with D tentatively TRBD1 (5 bases). Germline CDR1 reads WSHSY; CDR2 reads SAAADI. The V end lost 6 bases, the J end lost 4 bases, and 13 bases lay between the germline ends. This CDR3 region has 14 residues. CDR3 in DNA: TGCGCCAGCAGAAAAGGGGCGGACGGAAACACCATATATTTT. This translates into CASRKGADGNTIYF.

This clonotype was seen at least ten times. The chain has TRBV18 and TRBJ2-3, with a possible D match to TRBD2 (5 bases). Trimming removed 5 bases at V and 2 bases at J, with 17 bases between. Germline CDR1 and CDR2: KGHSH and LQKENI. The CDR3 loop spans 16 amino acids. The CDR3 here is CASSFDGPGTTDTQYF. For the CDR3, the DNA is TGTGCCAGCTCATTCGACGGTCCGGGAACCACAGATACGCAGTATTTT.

This clonotype was detected many times. V is TRBV2 and J is TRBJ2-1; 12 bases are a match to TRBD2. This CDR3 has 13 amino acids. V lost 8 bases to trimming and J lost 10 bases; unmatched junction nucleotides: 6. CDR1 SNHLY and CDR2 FYNNEI come from the germline V gene. This CDR3 reads CASGLAGGSEQFF. CDR3 coding DNA: TGTGCCAGCGGGCTAGCGGGAGGGTCAGAGCAGTTCTTC. The full variable domain, in which reference TRBV2 and TRBJ2-1 provide the parts outside the CDR3, is EPEVTQTPSHQVTQMGQEVILRCVPISNHLYFYWYRQILGQKVEFLVSFYNNEISEKSEIFDDQFSVERPDGSNFTLKIRSTKLEDSAMYFCASGLAGGSEQFFGPGTRLTVL.

This chain joins TRBV5-5 and TRBJ2-5; D remains ambiguous. The germline V gene has CDR1 SGHKS and CDR2 YYEKEE (reference sequence). This CDR3 is built from 12 residues. V dropped 0 bases and J dropped 7 bases, with 7 bases sitting between them. The CDR3 region is CASSLGERTQYF. The CDR3 DNA sequence: TGTGCCAGCAGCTTGGGAGAAAGGACCCAGTACTTC.

The gene calls are TRBV10-3 and TRBJ2-3; TRBD1 aligns across 7 bases. The J segment lost 4 bases and the V segment lost 8 bases, leaving 6 bases of the junction unmatched. The CDR3 length is 13 residues. Germline CDR1 ENHRY, CDR2 SYGVKD. The CDR3 sequence is CAILRQGADTQYF. In nucleotides, the CDR3 is TGTGCCATCCTAAGACAGGGAGCAGATACGCAGTATTTT.

V is TRBV20-1 and J is TRBJ1-2; D gene unclear. This CDR3 spans 12 amino acids. The V and J ends lost 6 bases and 1 base respectively, with 9 bases between them. Germline V gene lookup returns CDR1 DFQATT and CDR2 SNEGSKA (reference sequence). CDR3 in amino acids: CSAGPLNYGYTF. Written as DNA, the CDR3 is TGCAGTGCCGGGCCCCTTAACTATGGCTACACCTTC.

At least ten counts were recorded for this clonotype. This chain uses TRBV20-1 with TRBJ1-2, with 12 bases aligning to TRBD1. V dropped 5 bases and J dropped 3; count of bases not matched to a gene: 1. This CDR3 region has 13 residues. Looked up from germline, CDR1 is DFQATT and CDR2 is SNEGSKA (reference sequence). The CDR3 reads CSAGTGGDYGYTF. CDR3 coding DNA: TGCAGTGCTGGGACAGGGGGCGACTATGGCTACACCTTC.

This clonotype came up a few times. The CDR3 spells CASSIRDRELEETQYF. The CDR3 DNA reads TGTGCCAGCAGTATCCGGGACAGGGAATTGGAAGAGACCCAGTACTTC. This chain connects TRBV28 to TRBJ2-5; 9 bases map to TRBD1. Germline V gene data show CDR1 as MDHEN and CDR2 as SYDVKM. The CDR3 covers 16 residues. The junction had 10 bases not matched to a gene; V was cut back by 5 bases and J by 3 bases.

This chain uses TRBV30 with TRBJ1-1; a possible D gene is TRBD1 (5 bases). The CDR3 is 15 amino acids. Trimming took 4 bases from V and 1 from J, leaving 16 bases between them. The germline V gene encodes CDR1 GTSNPN and CDR2 SVGIG (reference sequence). The CDR3 sequence: CAWTIEGSENTEAFF. The CDR3 bases are TGTGCCTGGACCATTGAGGGGTCGGAGAACACTGAAGCTTTCTTT.

This clonotype was counted at least ten times. V is TRBV7-9 and J is TRBJ2-2; unclear D gene. The CDR3 sequence is 15 residues long. V lost 0 bases and J 2 bases, leaving 7 bases between the germline ends. CDR1 is SEHNR, CDR2 FQNEAQ, per germline (reference sequence). The DNA for the CDR3 is TGTGCCAGCAGCTTAGCACAGACCAACACCGGGGAGCTGTTTTTT. It translates to CASSLAQTNTGELFF.

In this sample, this clonotype turned up many times. The chain couples TRBV12-3 or TRBV12-4 to TRBJ2-3; 10 bases are shared with TRBD1. With 8 bases clipped from V and 3 bases from J, the junction kept 8 bases outside the gene matches. This CDR3 spans 15 amino acids. This CDR3 reads CASRRQGAFTDTQYF. The CDR3 nucleotides read TGTGCCAGCCGTCGACAGGGGGCGTTTACAGATACGCAGTATTTT.

This clonotype was counted ten times or more. The rearrangement uses TRBV6-1 and TRBJ1-5, with D possibly matching TRBD1 (5 bases). The CDR3 contains 16 residues. The germline CDR1 and CDR2 sequences are MNHNS and SASEGT. V was cut by 5 bases and J by 6 bases, with 20 bases left in between. In DNA form, the CDR3 reads TGTGCCAGCAGTTCCCGCCCGGGACCGGCGGGTCAGCCCCAGCATTTT. Translating gives CASSSRPGPAGQPQHF.

The V and J genes are TRBV12-3 or TRBV12-4 and TRBJ2-2; 10 nucleotides align to TRBD2. Trimming took 2 bases from V and 4 from J; bases not matched to a gene: 4. The length of the CDR3 is 16 residues. The CDR3 coding sequence is TGTGCCAGCAGTTTACCAGCGGGAGGGCCCACCGGGGAGCTGTTTTTT. Translation: CASSLPAGGPTGELFF.

This clonotype showed up many times. The chain is built from TRBV2 and TRBJ2-2, with D possibly being TRBD2 (5 bases). Germline lookup yields CDR1 SNHLY and CDR2 FYNNEI. This CDR3 is built from 16 residues. Trimming removed 2 bases from V and 0 bases from J, with 10 bases in between. CDR3 region: CASSELAPANTGELFF. CDR3 sequence (DNA): TGTGCCAGCAGTGAACTAGCTCCCGCGAACACCGGGGAGCTGTTTTTT.

This clonotype was seen at least ten times. The chain recombines TRBV7-8 with TRBJ2-3; D is possibly TRBD1 (6 bases). Germline CDR1 SGHVS, CDR2 FQNEAQ. Trimming cost V 2 bases and J 3 bases, with 15 bases left between them. This CDR3 contains 16 residues. This CDR3 is CASSLWLQGATDTQYF. The CDR3 DNA reads as TGTGCCAGCAGCTTATGGTTACAGGGAGCGACAGATACGCAGTATTTT.

CDR3 in amino acids: CASSVRTESYNEQFF. The CDR3, as DNA: TGTGCCAGCAGCGTCAGGACAGAATCCTACAATGAGCAGTTCTTC. The J gene is TRBJ2-1, the V gene TRBV9; possibly TRBD1 for D (6 bases). The length of the CDR3 is 15 residues. V gave up 2 bases and J gave up 1 base, with 10 bases separating them. CDR1 and CDR2 from the germline V gene are SGDLS and YYNGEE.

This clonotype has only a few counts. The chain employs TRBV18 and TRBJ1-3; a possible D gene is TRBD1 (6 bases). V was trimmed by 4 bases and J by 0 bases, leaving 10 bases between them. CDR1 and CDR2 from the germline V gene are KGHSH and LQKENI. This CDR3 comprises 15 residues. The CDR3 region has the DNA TGTGCCAGCTCACTGGGGACAAGCTCTGGAAACACCATATATTTT. Its translation: CASSLGTSSGNTIYF. Full variable domain (rest looked up from reference TRBV18 and TRBJ1-3): NAGVMQNPRHLVRRRGQEARLRCSPMKGHSHVYWYRQLPEEGLKFMVYLQKENIIDESGMPKERFSAEFPKEGPSILRIQQVVRGDSAAYFCASSLGTSSGNTIYFGEGSWLTVV.

This clonotype appeared many times. The gene calls are TRBV5-1 and TRBJ2-7; 7 nucleotides agree with TRBD2. There are 15 residues in the CDR3. Germline CDR1 is SGHRS and CDR2 is YFSETQ. V gave up 2 bases and J gave up 0 bases; unmatched junction bases: 5. CDR3: CASSFASGSSYEQYF. In nucleotides, the CDR3 is TGCGCCAGCAGCTTCGCTAGCGGTAGCTCCTACGAGCAGTACTTC.

The sample holds many counts of this clonotype. V is TRBV6-1 and J is TRBJ2-5; 12 bases line up with TRBD2. Looked up from germline, CDR1 is MNHNS and CDR2 is SASEGT. CDR3 length: 15 residues. The ends lost 7 bases at V and 5 bases at J; junction bases unmatched: 8. The CDR3 is CASMTSGGGGETQYF. The CDR3 region has the DNA TGTGCCAGCATGACTAGCGGGGGCGGAGGCGAGACCCAGTACTTC.

There are many counts of this clonotype. The genes are TRBV12-3 or TRBV12-4 and TRBJ2-5; unclear D gene. The CDR3 contains 14 residues. Trimming cost V 3 bases and J 3 bases, with 11 bases left between them. As DNA, the CDR3 is TGTGCCAGCAGTTTGGGGATCTACGAAGAGACCCAGTACTTC. This gives the protein CASSLGIYEETQYF.

This clonotype has a handful of counts. The chain combines TRBV24-1 with TRBJ2-3; a weak D match, TRBD2 (6 bases). V was pared by 11 bases and J by 4 bases, with 9 bases between. CDR1 KGHDR and CDR2 SFDVKD come from the germline V gene. The CDR3 has 11 amino acids. CDR3 sequence reads: CAIAGSDTQYF. The CDR3 DNA is TGTGCCATCGCGGGATCAGATACGCAGTATTTT.